This record looks at one T cell receptor (beta chain) sequence and its context. In the original workflow: Reference gene primers were amplified, and this amplification served to estimate nucleated cell counts. Some clones are missing from TCRdb's copy, which holds only in-frame ones; the method was immunoSEQ multiplex PCR. Clone size and the V and J calls come from that table; the DNA yielded D and trimming. This table holds 200,000 to 250,000 clones, 84% found once. This specimen belongs to a study of blood T cell repertoires in COVID-19. Across the whole study: COVID-19 samples, acute and convalescent, were from the United States, Italy and Spain. PBMCs, B-cell-depleted T cells, or T cells provided the cDNA or gDNA that made up the material.

Sample: peripheral blood. The sequence derives from a woman aged 60 to 75 with acute or convalescent COVID-19.

CDR3 bases: TGTGCCAGCAGCCACCAGCGCACTGAAGCTTTCTTT. This translates into CASSHQRTEAFF. This chain connects TRBV14 to TRBJ1-1; no definite D call. V was cut by 3 bases and J by 4 bases, with 6 bases left in between. CDR1 SGHDN and CDR2 FVKESK come from the germline V gene. This CDR3 has 12 amino acids.